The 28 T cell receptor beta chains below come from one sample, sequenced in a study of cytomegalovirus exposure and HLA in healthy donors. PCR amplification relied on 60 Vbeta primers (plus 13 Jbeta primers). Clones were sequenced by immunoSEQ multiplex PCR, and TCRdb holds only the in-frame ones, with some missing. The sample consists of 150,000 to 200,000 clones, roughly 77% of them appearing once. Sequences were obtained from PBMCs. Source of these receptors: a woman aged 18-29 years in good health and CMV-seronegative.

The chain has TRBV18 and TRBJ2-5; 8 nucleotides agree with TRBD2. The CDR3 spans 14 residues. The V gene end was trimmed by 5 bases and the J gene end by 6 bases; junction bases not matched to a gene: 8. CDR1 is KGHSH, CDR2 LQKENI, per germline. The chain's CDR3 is CASSAAGGRKTQYF. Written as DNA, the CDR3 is TGTGCCAGCTCAGCGGCGGGGGGTCGAAAGACCCAGTACTTC.

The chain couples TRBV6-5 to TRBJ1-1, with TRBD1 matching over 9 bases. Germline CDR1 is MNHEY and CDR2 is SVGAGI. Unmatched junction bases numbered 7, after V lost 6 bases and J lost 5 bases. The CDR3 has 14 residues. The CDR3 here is CASSPDRGGTEAFF. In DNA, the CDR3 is TGTGCCAGCAGCCCTGACAGGGGGGGGACTGAAGCTTTCTTT.

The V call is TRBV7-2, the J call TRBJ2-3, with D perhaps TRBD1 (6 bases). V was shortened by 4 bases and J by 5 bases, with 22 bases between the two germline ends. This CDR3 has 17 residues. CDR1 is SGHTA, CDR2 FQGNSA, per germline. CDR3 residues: CASSWGLAYRRGDTQYF. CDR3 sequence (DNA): TGTGCCAGCAGCTGGGGGCTAGCCTACAGACGAGGAGATACGCAGTATTTT.

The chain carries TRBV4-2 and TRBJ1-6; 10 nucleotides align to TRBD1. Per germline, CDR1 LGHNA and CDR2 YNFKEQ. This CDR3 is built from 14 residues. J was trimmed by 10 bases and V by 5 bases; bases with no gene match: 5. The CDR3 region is CASSLTGGGSPLHF. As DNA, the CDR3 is TGTGCCAGCAGCTTGACAGGGGGCGGCTCACCCCTCCACTTT.

This CDR3 is CASSVDRGWNSPLHF. DNA of the CDR3: TGTGCCAGCAGCGTGGACAGGGGTTGGAATTCACCCCTCCACTTT. The J gene is TRBJ1-6, the V gene TRBV7-9, with TRBD1 matching over 9 bases. V shed 5 bases, J shed 7 bases, and the junction held 6 bases outside the gene matches. CDR3 length equals 15 residues. Germline values: CDR1 SEHNR, CDR2 FQNEAQ (reference sequence).

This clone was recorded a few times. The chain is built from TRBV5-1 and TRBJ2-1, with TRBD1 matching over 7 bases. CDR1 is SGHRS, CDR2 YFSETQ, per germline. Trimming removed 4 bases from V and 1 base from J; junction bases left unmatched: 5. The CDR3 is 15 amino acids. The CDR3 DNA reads TGCGCCAGCAGCCTAGGGACAGTTTCCTACAATGAGCAGTTCTTC. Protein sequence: CASSLGTVSYNEQFF. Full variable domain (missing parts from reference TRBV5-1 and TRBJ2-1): KAGVTQTPRYLIKTRGQQVTLSCSPISGHRSVSWYQQTPGQGLQFLFEYFSETQRNKGNFPGRFSGRQFSNSRSEMNVSTLELGDSALYLCASSLGTVSYNEQFFGPGTRLTVL.

The CDR3 region has the DNA TGTGCCAGCAGTTACTCCTGGACAGGGCACGGGGAGCTGTTTTTT. It yields the protein CASSYSWTGHGELFF. The chain recombines TRBV6-5 with TRBJ2-2, with 8 positions matching TRBD1. This CDR3 region has 15 residues. Losses at the gene ends were 0 bases for V and 7 bases for J; bases not matched to a gene: 4. Germline loops: CDR1 MNHEY, CDR2 SVGAGI.

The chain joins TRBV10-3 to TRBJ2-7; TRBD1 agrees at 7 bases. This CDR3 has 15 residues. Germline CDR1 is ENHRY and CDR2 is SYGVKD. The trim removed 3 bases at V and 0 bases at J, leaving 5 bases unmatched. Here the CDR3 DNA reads TGTGCCATCAGTGAAGAGGCAGGGGGCTCCTACGAGCAGTACTTC. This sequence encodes CAISEEAGGSYEQYF.

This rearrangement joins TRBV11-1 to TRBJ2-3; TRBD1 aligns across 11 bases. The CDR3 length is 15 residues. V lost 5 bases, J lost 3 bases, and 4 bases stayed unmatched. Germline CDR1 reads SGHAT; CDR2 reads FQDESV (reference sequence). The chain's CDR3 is CASSRGTGGTDTQYF. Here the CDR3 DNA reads TGTGCCAGCAGCCGAGGGACAGGGGGAACAGATACGCAGTATTTT. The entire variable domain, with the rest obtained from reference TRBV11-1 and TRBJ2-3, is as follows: EAEVAQSPRYKITEKSQAVAFWCDPISGHATLYWYRQILGQGPELLVQFQDESVVDDSQLPKDRFSAERLKGVDSTLKIQPAELGDSAMYLCASSRGTGGTDTQYFGPGTRLTVL.

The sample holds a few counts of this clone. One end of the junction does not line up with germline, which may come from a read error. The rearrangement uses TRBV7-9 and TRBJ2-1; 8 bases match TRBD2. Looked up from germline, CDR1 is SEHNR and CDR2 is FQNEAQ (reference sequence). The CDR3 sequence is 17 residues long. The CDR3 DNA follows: TGTTCCAGCAGCCTTTCTCCCGGGGGGGGCTCCTACAATGAGCAGTTCTTC. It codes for CSSSLSPGGGSYNEQFF. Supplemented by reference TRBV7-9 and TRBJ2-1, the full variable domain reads DTGVSQNPRHKITKRGQNVTFRCDPISEHNRLYWYRQTLGQGPEFLTYFQNEAQLEKSRLLSDRFSAERPKGSFSTLEIQRTEQGDSAMYLCSSSLSPGGGSYNEQFFGPGTRLTVL.

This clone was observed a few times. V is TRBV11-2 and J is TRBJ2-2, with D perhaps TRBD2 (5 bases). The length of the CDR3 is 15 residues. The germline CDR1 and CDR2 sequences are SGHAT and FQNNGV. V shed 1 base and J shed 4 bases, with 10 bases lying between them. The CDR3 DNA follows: TGTGCCAGCAGCTTAGGGACTTACCTCACCGGGGAGCTGTTTTTT. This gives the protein CASSLGTYLTGELFF.

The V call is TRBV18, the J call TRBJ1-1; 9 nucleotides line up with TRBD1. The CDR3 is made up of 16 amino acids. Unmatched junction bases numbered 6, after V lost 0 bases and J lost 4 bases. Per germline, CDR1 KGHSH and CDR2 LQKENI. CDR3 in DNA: TGTGCCAGCTCACCACCGGGGACAGGGCGCACCACTGAAGCTTTCTTT. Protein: CASSPPGTGRTTEAFF. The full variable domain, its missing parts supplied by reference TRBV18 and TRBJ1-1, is NAGVMQNPRHLVRRRGQEARLRCSPMKGHSHVYWYRQLPEEGLKFMVYLQKENIIDESGMPKERFSAEFPKEGPSILRIQQVVRGDSAAYFCASSPPGTGRTTEAFFGQGTRLTVV.

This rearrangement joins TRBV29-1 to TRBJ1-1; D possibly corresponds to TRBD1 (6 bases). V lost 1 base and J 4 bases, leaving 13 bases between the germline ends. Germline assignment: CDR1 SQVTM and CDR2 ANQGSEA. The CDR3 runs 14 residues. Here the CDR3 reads CSVEGTGRGTEAFF. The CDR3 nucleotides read TGCAGCGTTGAAGGAACAGGGAGGGGCACTGAAGCTTTCTTT.

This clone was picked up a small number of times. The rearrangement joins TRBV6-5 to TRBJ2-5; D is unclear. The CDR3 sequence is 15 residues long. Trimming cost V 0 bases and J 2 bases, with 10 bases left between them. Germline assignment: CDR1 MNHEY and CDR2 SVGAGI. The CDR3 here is CASSYSMQTQETQYF. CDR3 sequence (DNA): TGTGCCAGCAGTTACTCTATGCAGACACAAGAGACCCAGTACTTC.

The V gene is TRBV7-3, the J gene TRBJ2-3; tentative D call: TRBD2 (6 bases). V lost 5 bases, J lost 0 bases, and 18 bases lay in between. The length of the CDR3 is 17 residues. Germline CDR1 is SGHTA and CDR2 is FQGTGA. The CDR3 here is CASSERGGGASTDTQYF. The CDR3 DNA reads TGTGCCAGCAGCGAGAGGGGCGGCGGGGCTAGCACAGATACGCAGTATTTT.

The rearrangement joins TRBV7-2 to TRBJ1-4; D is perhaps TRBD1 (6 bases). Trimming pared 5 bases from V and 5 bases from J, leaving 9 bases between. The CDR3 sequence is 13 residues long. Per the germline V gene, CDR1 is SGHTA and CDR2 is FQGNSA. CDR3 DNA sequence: TGTGCCAGCAGCCGAGGGGGAAATGAAAAACTGTTTTTT. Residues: CASSRGGNEKLFF.

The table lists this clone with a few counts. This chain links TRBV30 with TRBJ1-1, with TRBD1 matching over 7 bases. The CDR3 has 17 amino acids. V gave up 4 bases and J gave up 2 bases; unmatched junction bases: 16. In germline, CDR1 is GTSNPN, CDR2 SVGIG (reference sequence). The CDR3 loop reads CAWIPVAGTATNTEAFF. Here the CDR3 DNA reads TGTGCCTGGATCCCCGTGGCGGGGACAGCGACCAACACTGAAGCTTTCTTT.

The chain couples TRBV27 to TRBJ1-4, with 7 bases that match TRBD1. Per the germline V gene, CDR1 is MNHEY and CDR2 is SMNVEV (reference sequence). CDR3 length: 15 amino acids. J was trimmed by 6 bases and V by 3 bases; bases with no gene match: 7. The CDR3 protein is CASSFWGTEDEKLFF. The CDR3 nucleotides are TGTGCCAGCAGTTTCTGGGGGACAGAGGATGAAAAACTGTTTTTT. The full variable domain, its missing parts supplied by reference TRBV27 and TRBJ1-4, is EAQVTQNPRYLITVTGKKLTVTCSQNMNHEYMSWYRQDPGLGLRQIYYSMNVEVTDKGDVPEGYKVSRKEKRNFPLILESPSPNQTSLYFCASSFWGTEDEKLFFGSGTQLSVL.

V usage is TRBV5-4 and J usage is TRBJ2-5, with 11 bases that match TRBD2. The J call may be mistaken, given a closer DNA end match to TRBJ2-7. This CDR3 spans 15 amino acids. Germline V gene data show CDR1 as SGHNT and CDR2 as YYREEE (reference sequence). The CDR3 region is CASSRTSGGAYEQYF. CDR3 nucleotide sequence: TGTGCCAGCAGCCGCACTAGCGGGGGAGCCTACGAGCAGTACTTC.

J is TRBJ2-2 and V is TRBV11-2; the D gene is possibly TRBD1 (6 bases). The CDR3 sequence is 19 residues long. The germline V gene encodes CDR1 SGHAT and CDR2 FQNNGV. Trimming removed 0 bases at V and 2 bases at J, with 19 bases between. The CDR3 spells CASSLDVGTGTTNTGELFF. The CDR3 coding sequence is TGTGCCAGCAGCTTAGATGTTGGGACCGGGACAACAAACACCGGGGAGCTGTTTTTT.

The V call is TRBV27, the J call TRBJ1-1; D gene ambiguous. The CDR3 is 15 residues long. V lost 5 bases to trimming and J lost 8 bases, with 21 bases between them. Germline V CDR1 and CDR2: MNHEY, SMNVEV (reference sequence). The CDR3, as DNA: TGTGCCAGCAGTCCCTCTTATTTTCGGGGAGGCGAAGCTTTCTTT. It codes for CASSPSYFRGGEAFF.

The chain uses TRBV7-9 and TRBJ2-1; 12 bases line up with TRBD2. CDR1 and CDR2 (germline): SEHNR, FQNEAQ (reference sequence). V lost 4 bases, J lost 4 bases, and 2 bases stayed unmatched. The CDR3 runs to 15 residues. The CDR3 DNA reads TGTGCCAGCAGCTACCTAGCGGGAGGGTACAATGAGCAGTTCTTC. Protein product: CASSYLAGGYNEQFF.

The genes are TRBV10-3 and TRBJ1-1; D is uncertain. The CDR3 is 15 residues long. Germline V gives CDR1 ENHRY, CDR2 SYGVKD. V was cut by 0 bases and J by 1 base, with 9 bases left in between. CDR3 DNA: TGTGCCATCAGTGAGTCTCCGGTCGCGAACACTGAAGCTTTCTTT. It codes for CAISESPVANTEAFF.

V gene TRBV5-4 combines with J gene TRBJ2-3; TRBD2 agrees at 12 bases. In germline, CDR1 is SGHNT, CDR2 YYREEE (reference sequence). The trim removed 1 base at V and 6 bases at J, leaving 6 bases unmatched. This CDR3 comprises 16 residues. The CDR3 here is CASSLTSGRPRDTQYF. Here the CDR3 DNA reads TGTGCCAGCAGCTTGACTAGCGGGAGGCCCCGGGATACGCAGTATTTT.

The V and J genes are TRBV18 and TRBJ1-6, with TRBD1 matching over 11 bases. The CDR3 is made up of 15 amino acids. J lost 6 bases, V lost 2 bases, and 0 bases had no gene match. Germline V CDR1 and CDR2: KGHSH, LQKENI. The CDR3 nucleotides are TGTGCCAGCTCACCAGGGACAGGGGGTAATTCACCCCTCCACTTT. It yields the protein CASSPGTGGNSPLHF.

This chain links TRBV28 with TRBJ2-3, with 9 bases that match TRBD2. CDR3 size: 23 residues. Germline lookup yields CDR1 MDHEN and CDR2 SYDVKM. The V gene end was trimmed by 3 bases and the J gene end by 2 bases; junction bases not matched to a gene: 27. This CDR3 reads CASSLNRGGGKARSGRPTDTQYF. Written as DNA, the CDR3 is TGTGCCAGCAGTTTGAATCGAGGGGGGGGTAAAGCTAGGAGCGGGAGGCCCACAGATACGCAGTATTTT.

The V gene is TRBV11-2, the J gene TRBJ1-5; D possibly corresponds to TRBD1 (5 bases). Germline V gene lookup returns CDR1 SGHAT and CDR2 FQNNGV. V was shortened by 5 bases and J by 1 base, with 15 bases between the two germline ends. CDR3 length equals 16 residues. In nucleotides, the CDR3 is TGTGCCAGCAGCCCAGGAGGGGATTTCAGCAATCAGCCCCAGCATTTT. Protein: CASSPGGDFSNQPQHF.

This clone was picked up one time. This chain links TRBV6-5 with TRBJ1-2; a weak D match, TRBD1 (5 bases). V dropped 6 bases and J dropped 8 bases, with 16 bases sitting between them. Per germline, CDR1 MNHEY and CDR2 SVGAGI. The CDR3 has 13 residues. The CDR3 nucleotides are TGTGCCAGCAGAACCAACAGGCAGGAAGGCTACACCTTC. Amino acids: CASRTNRQEGYTF.